A single T cell receptor (beta chain) is shown here with its context. Antigen specificity is unknown. Clones were sequenced by immunoSEQ multiplex PCR, and TCRdb holds only the in-frame ones, with some missing. Altogether about 120,000 clones are present, approximately 90% being singletons, with the ten largest covering about 1%. These data belong to a study of T cell responses to AZD1222 COVID-19 vaccine. CDR3 size: 14 residues. Trimming took 6 bases from V and 2 from J, leaving 11 bases between them. Germline-derived CDR1 and CDR2 are MNHEY and SVGAGI. Second-dose timings of about 4 or about 12 weeks were pooled. Study-wide results and caveats: Spike-specific TCR breadth and depth rose after two AZD1222 doses.

The V gene is TRBV6-5, the J gene TRBJ1-5, with D hard to call. The clonotype originates from an adult who received the AZD1222 COVID-19 vaccine. The sample was peripheral blood, taken 28 days after the second AZD1222 dose. The CDR3 sequence is CASRIDHRNQPQHF. The CDR3, as DNA: TGTGCCAGCAGAATTGATCACCGCAATCAGCCCCAGCATTTT.